This T cell receptor (beta chain) was observed in a study of shared T cell receptors in the human thymus. The CDR3 contains 17 residues. V trimming: 0 bases; J trimming: 4 bases; junction bases outside the gene matches: 8. The germline V gene has CDR1 LNHNV and CDR2 YYDKDF (reference sequence). This table comes from immunoSEQ multiplex PCR, and its TCRdb copy is limited to in-frame clones, with some not included. The data contain about 660,000 clones, around 87% of them singletons. The same sample was also studied in work on human thymus T cells. That paper notes: Donors were healthy Finnish babies undergoing corrective operations for congenital heart defects. Thymic and blood repertoires appeared to display a bias in their usage of V and J genes. A high degree of thymic repertoire overlap among unrelated individuals was reported in related research.

The source of this sequence is a boy under two years old with a congenital heart defect. The V call is TRBV15, the J call TRBJ2-7; 11 bases align to TRBD1. The sequencing sample was made of thymocytes. CDR3 amino acids: CATSRDSAGQGAYEQYF. CDR3 coding DNA: TGTGCCACCAGCAGAGATAGCGCAGGACAGGGGGCTTACGAGCAGTACTTC.